This TCR beta chain was recorded in a study of neoadjuvant anti-PD-1 for oral cavity cancer. As for time point: after neoadjuvant nivolumab, at surgical resection. Clones were read by immunoSEQ multiplex PCR, and TCRdb kept only the in-frame ones, dropping some. This table has about 25,000 clones, roughly 30% appearing once. Here the sequenced sample was tumor tissue, taken after nivolumab (anti-PD-1) treatment. This clonotype was sampled from a person aged 35 to 85 with oral cavity squamous cell carcinoma.

Written as DNA, the CDR3 is TGCAGTGCCCCACGAGGGCATAAGCAGTACTTC. Its protein product is CSAPRGHKQYF. This chain links TRBV20-1 with TRBJ2-7, with D tentatively TRBD2 (5 bases). Per the germline V gene, CDR1 is DFQATT and CDR2 is SNEGSKA (reference sequence). V dropped 6 bases and J dropped 8 bases, with 14 bases sitting between them. The CDR3 is 11 residues long.